The 20 T cell receptor beta chains in this list originate from one sample, sequenced in a study of T cells in Graves' hyperthyroidism and ophthalmopathy. The CDR3 regions of TCR beta were amplified from RNA transcripts. The HTBI set primed first-round TCR CDR3 RT-PCR. TCRdb re-called the multiplex PCR reads through MiXCR, storing one row per CDR3 protein. The data contain hundreds of thousands of distinct CDR3 sequences, 15% to 20% of them singletons. Sequencing was carried out using blood. Every receptor here comes from a woman in her twenties or thirties with Graves' hyperthyroidism.

The sample holds many counts of this clonotype. The chain joins TRBV12-5 to TRBJ2-1, with TRBD1 matching 7 bases. Per germline, CDR1 LGHNT and CDR2 FRNRAP. The CDR3 has 14 residues. Trimming at V came to 2 bases and at J to 7 bases, leaving 5 bases not matched to a gene. The CDR3 sequence: CASGLTDRKNEQFF. CDR3 DNA: TGTGCTAGTGGTTTGACGGACAGGAAGAATGAGCAGTTCTTC.

This rearrangement joins TRBV12-5 to TRBJ2-7; unclear D gene. There are 12 residues in the CDR3. Trimming took off 7 bases at V and 7 bases at J, with 14 bases between the two ends. The germline V gene encodes CDR1 LGHNT and CDR2 FRNRAP. CDR3 protein: CASDPQREEQYF. The CDR3 nucleotides read TGTGCTAGTGACCCACAACGAGAAGAGCAGTACTTC.

In this sample, this clonotype turned up many times. The J gene is TRBJ1-4, the V gene TRBV12-3 or TRBV12-4; D not certain. This CDR3 spans 14 amino acids. The V end lost 3 bases, the J end lost 8 bases, and 13 bases lay between the germline ends. The CDR3 DNA sequence: TGTGCCAGCAGTTTTTCCCAGATGGGGGAAAAACTGTTTTTT. Protein product: CASSFSQMGEKLFF.

The V and J genes are TRBV16 and TRBJ2-7, with 10 positions matching TRBD2. CDR1 and CDR2 (germline): KGHSY, FQNENV. With V trimmed by 4 bases and J by 2 bases, 5 bases remained unmatched. The CDR3 is 15 residues long. The CDR3 region has the DNA TGTGCCAGCAGCCGAACCGGGACTAGCGCCTACGAGCAGTACTTC. Amino acid sequence: CASSRTGTSAYEQYF.

The CDR3: CASSVGGRQAKQFF. Here the CDR3 DNA reads TGTGCCAGCAGCGTAGGTGGTCGGCAGGCTAAGCAGTTCTTC. The gene calls are TRBV9 and TRBJ2-1; D remains unclear. CDR3 size: 14 residues. Germline V gene data show CDR1 as SGDLS and CDR2 as YYNGEE. V lost 0 bases, J lost 11 bases, and 15 bases lay in between.

Turning to this clonotype: A much larger clone differs by one base, so this may be a read error. The chain is built from TRBV20-1 and TRBJ1-5; D is undetermined. The length of the CDR3 is 14 residues. Germline V lookup: CDR1 DFQATT, CDR2 SNEGSKA (reference sequence). The DNA for the CDR3 is TGCAGTGCTCCCAGCGGGCGGAGCAATCAGACCCAGCATTTT. Amino acid sequence: CSAPSGRSNQTQHF.

This clonotype was seen at least ten times. The chain uses TRBV15 and TRBJ2-1, with 14 bases identical to TRBD2. This CDR3 contains 14 residues. With 9 bases clipped from V and 8 bases from J, the junction kept 6 bases outside the gene matches. CDR1 and CDR2 from the germline V gene are LNHNV and YYDKDF (reference sequence). This CDR3 reads CATPTSGRVHEQFF. CDR3 in DNA: TGTGCCACTCCGACTAGCGGGAGGGTTCATGAGCAGTTCTTC.

The genes are TRBV20-1 and TRBJ2-2, with a weak D call TRBD1 (6 bases). The V end was cut by 4 bases, the J end by 4 bases, with 16 bases between. The CDR3 totals 15 residues. Germline V gene lookup returns CDR1 DFQATT and CDR2 SNEGSKA (reference sequence). Here the CDR3 reads CSATRGGRVTGELFF. As DNA, the CDR3 is TGCAGTGCTACCAGAGGGGGTAGAGTCACCGGGGAGCTGTTTTTT.

This clonotype has at least ten counts. This chain joins TRBV28 and TRBJ2-1, with D possibly being TRBD1 or TRBD2 (5 bases each). The germline gives CDR1 MDHEN, CDR2 SYDVKM. The CDR3 contains 13 residues. V was clipped by 5 bases and J by 6 bases, with 11 bases between them. The CDR3, as DNA: TGTGCCAGCAGTGTCGGGACGGCCAATGAGCAGTTCTTC. This gives the protein CASSVGTANEQFF.

This clonotype was observed at least ten times. The chain links TRBV9 to TRBJ2-3; possibly TRBD2 for D (6 bases). The CDR3 has 16 amino acids. Trimming cost V 3 bases and J 0 bases, with 14 bases left between them. Germline CDR1 and CDR2: SGDLS and YYNGEE. CDR3 loop: CASSARDSLSTDTQYF. Here the CDR3 DNA reads TGTGCCAGCAGCGCCCGGGACTCCCTTAGCACAGATACGCAGTATTTT. Drawing the rest from reference TRBV9 and TRBJ2-3, the complete variable domain is DSGVTQTPKHLITATGQRVTLRCSPRSGDLSVYWYQQSLDQGLQFLIQYYNGEERAKGNILERFSAQQFPDLHSELNLSSLELGDSALYFCASSARDSLSTDTQYFGPGTRLTVL.

In its sample, this clonotype was seen many times. The chain joins TRBV6-2 or TRBV6-3 to TRBJ1-1; D gene uncertain. Trimming took off 10 bases at V and 0 bases at J, with 15 bases between the two ends. In germline, CDR1 is MNHEY, CDR2 SVGEGT. This CDR3 contains 14 residues. The CDR3, as DNA: TGTGCCACTCGACAAGACCACATGAACACTGAAGCTTTCTTT. It specifies CATRQDHMNTEAFF.

This clonotype came up many times. The CDR3: CATTSPGQGQETQYF. The CDR3 DNA is TGTGCCACAACCTCACCGGGACAAGGCCAAGAGACCCAGTACTTC. The rearrangement links TRBV10-3 to TRBJ2-5; D perhaps matches TRBD1 (6 bases). V lost 10 bases to trimming and J lost 1 base, with 19 bases between them. Germline V gives CDR1 ENHRY, CDR2 SYGVKD. The CDR3 runs 15 residues.

There are many counts of this clonotype. V gene TRBV7-2 combines with J gene TRBJ1-2; D gene ambiguous. The CDR3 loop spans 16 amino acids. The germline gives CDR1 SGHTA, CDR2 FQGNSA. The germline V and J ends were trimmed by 0 bases and 8 bases, with 19 bases remaining between them. The CDR3, as DNA: TGTGCCAGCAGCTTAGCGGGAATCGGCCTTTCTCGCGGCTACACCTTC. Amino acids: CASSLAGIGLSRGYTF.

This clonotype has ten or more counts. The rearrangement joins TRBV20-1 to TRBJ2-1; D gene ambiguous. The germline CDR1 and CDR2 sequences are DFQATT and SNEGSKA (reference sequence). The CDR3 has 11 amino acids. The V gene lost 0 bases and the J gene lost 8 bases, with 5 bases spanning the gap. The CDR3 region is CSARDLDEQFF. CDR3 coding DNA: TGCAGTGCTAGAGATCTCGATGAGCAGTTCTTC.

The CDR3 reads CAISDKGLAGSGEQYF. The CDR3 DNA reads TGTGCCATCAGTGATAAGGGACTAGCGGGATCAGGTGAGCAGTACTTC. This chain connects TRBV10-3 to TRBJ2-7, with 13 bases lining up with TRBD2. The V gene's germline CDR1 is ENHRY and CDR2 SYGVKD. Trimming took 3 bases from V and 7 from J; bases not matched to a gene: 9. The CDR3 is 16 amino acids.

This clonotype has more than one count but fewer than ten. This chain links TRBV10-3 with TRBJ2-5; D uncertain. The V gene's germline CDR1 is ENHRY and CDR2 SYGVKD. The germline V and J ends were trimmed by 0 bases and 5 bases, with 10 bases remaining between them. This CDR3 region has 14 residues. The CDR3 here is CAISESLRVETQYF. In DNA, the CDR3 is TGTGCCATCAGTGAGTCGCTTAGGGTGGAGACCCAGTACTTC.

This clonotype was seen ten or more times. The chain uses TRBV28 and TRBJ2-1, with TRBD2 as a possible D gene (6 bases). Trimming pared 2 bases from V and 8 bases from J, leaving 13 bases between. Germline values: CDR1 MDHEN, CDR2 SYDVKM. There are 14 residues in the CDR3. The CDR3 region is CASSLRPGRYEQFF. The CDR3 DNA reads as TGTGCCAGCAGTTTACGGCCAGGGAGGTATGAGCAGTTCTTC.

This clonotype was recorded at least ten times. This chain's CDR3 is CASRLTGGESPLHF. CDR3 in DNA: TGTGCCAGCAGACTAACAGGGGGCGAGTCACCCCTCCACTTT. This chain joins TRBV2 and TRBJ1-6, with 9 bases matching TRBD1. The CDR3 contains 14 residues. Trimming removed 6 bases from V and 10 bases from J; junction bases left unmatched: 7. CDR1 is SNHLY, CDR2 FYNNEI, per germline.

This clonotype was seen a handful of times. This chain links TRBV19 with TRBJ1-1; no clear D. The CDR3 runs to 13 residues. Germline loops: CDR1 LNHDA, CDR2 SQIVND (reference sequence). Trimming removed 9 bases at V and 0 bases at J, with 11 bases between. CDR3 bases: TGTGCCAGCAGTCGGCTTATGAACACTGAAGCTTTCTTT. Its translation is CASSRLMNTEAFF.

The chain couples TRBV20-1 to TRBJ2-2, with 13 bases aligning to TRBD2. With 5 bases clipped from V and 1 base from J, the junction kept 1 base outside the gene matches. Per germline, CDR1 DFQATT and CDR2 SNEGSKA (reference sequence). This CDR3 has 15 amino acids. The CDR3 coding sequence is TGCAGTGCTGGACTAGCGGGGGTGAACACCGGGGAGCTGTTTTTT. Its protein product is CSAGLAGVNTGELFF.